This T cell receptor (beta chain) was documented in a study of TIL therapy for anti-PD-1-resistant metastatic lung cancer (TCRdb year 2021). Turning to the overall study: Before any PD-1/PD-L1 blockade was given, tumors were harvested, nivolumab was then administered, and patients who progressed went on to receive lymphodepletion, an infusion of expanded TIL, and IL-2. Enrolled patients had a median age of roughly 54 years (range about 35-85) and a median tumor PD-L1 proportion score of around 5.9%. The cohort was composed predominantly of lung adenocarcinoma, with a few EGFR-mutant and two ALK-rearranged tumors included, and half of patients were identified as current or former smokers. A median non-synonymous tumor mutation burden of under 1.9 mutations per megabase was determined across the cohort by whole-exome sequencing. T cell receptor beta sequencing of tumor and peripheral blood was used to follow clonotypes across the tumor, the expanded TIL product and serial blood samples.

The time point label for this specimen denotes: pre-treatment sample, taken before nivolumab and TIL therapy. A phase I trial run at two centers enrolled adults with stage 4 NSCLC between 2017 and 2020. The samples were drawn from an open-label, single-arm phase I trial testing tumor-infiltrating lymphocyte therapy combined with nivolumab in advanced non-small cell lung cancer. Blood mononuclear cells from EDTA tubes were separated on a Ficoll gradient and snap-frozen as pellets, and DNA was extracted from the cells using a Qiagen mini-prep kit. Beyond this particular receptor, the publication reports: Clonotypes from the infused TIL partially replaced the baseline peripheral repertoire and then declined over months, and persistence showed no apparent association with response. The study protocol defined all tumor marker inferences as exploratory. The cohort was highly selected, with more treatment-naive, never-smoker and oncogene-addicted patients than typical, limiting generalizability.

On this clone itself: It has no known antigen specificity. No per-base quality is available; no much larger clone lies one base away.

TCR beta CDR3 regions were amplified from genomic DNA with the immunoSEQ v3 hsTCRB kit using bias-controlled multiplex PCR. TCR libraries were sequenced on an Illumina NextSeq 500 to approximately 1.8 million read pairs for survey level or about 5-6 million for deep level. The original methods were these. The immunoSEQ Analyzer software assigned V, D and J genes, filtered out non-productive sequences, and reported clonality. To compare repertoires between infused TIL and blood, productive Simpson clonality was used along with the Morisita overlap index of productive TRB rearrangements. The absolute count of a clonotype in blood was estimated by multiplying the lymphocyte count by the CD3+ fraction and by the productive frequency of the clone. This immuneACCESS table, as held by TCRdb, lists in-frame sequences with V and J called but not all clones. Of the missing ones, under half trace to an unresolved V gene in checked studies; the others have no known cause. The DNA gave D and trimming, while V, J and clone size come from that table. Counted in this sample were roughly 23,000 clones; around 71% of them appeared once. Over 1.5% of the sample rests with the top ten.

The cysteine opens and the phenylalanine closes a CDR3 of 13 amino acids. Only the CDR3 region is kept as DNA, spanning 39 bases read in frame from base 1. The germline V gene yields KGHDR for CDR1 and SFDVKD for CDR2. The germline V end is reduced by 5 bases and the J end by 9 bases; junction bases left unmatched: 8. The clonotype comes from a person between 30 and 79 years old with non-small cell lung cancer. The V and J genes are TRBV24-1 and TRBJ2-5; 7 bases in the middle match TRBD2. Sequences were derived from blood, sampled at baseline. The sequenced DNA: TGTGCCACCAGTGTGGCGGGAGTCCCGGCCCAGTACTTC. The translation is CATSVAGVPAQYF.